Each of the 7 T cell receptor beta chains below was sequenced from the same sample in a study of Graves' ophthalmopathy and Graves' hyperthyroidism. From RNA, the CDR3 regions of TCR beta chains were amplified and sequenced. Second-round multiplex PCR came after a first-round RT-PCR that employed HTBI primers. TCRdb analysed the multiplex PCR reads with MiXCR anew, one entry per CDR3 protein. The sample records over a million distinct CDR3 sequences, less than 45% being singletons. Sequences were obtained from peripheral blood or thyroid tissue (not recorded which). The source of these receptors is an adult man with Graves' hyperthyroidism.

This clonotype was seen ten or more times. The gene calls are TRBV20-1 and TRBJ1-5; D unresolved. This CDR3 contains 14 residues. V shed 0 bases and J shed 6 bases, with 12 bases lying between them. The germline V gene has CDR1 DFQATT and CDR2 SNEGSKA (reference sequence). The DNA of the CDR3 is TGCAGTGCTAGAGATCAAGGAGAGGTTCAGCCCCAGCATTTT. Translation: CSARDQGEVQPQHF.

V and J are TRBV2 and TRBJ2-7, with D maybe TRBD2 (7 bases). V lost 5 bases and J 4 bases, leaving 18 bases between the germline ends. The CDR3 loop spans 15 amino acids. Germline CDR1 reads SNHLY; CDR2 reads FYNNEI. CDR3 DNA sequence: TGTGCCAGCAGTCCCTCCCTTGGGGGGGCGTACGAGCAGTACTTC. It encodes CASSPSLGGAYEQYF.

This clonotype was detected many times. This chain uses TRBV6-2 or TRBV6-3 with TRBJ1-2; D remains unclear. Germline loops: CDR1 MNHEY, CDR2 SVGEGT. V dropped 7 bases and J dropped 8 bases, with 17 bases sitting between them. The CDR3 runs to 13 residues. The CDR3 nucleotides are TGTGCCAGCAACTCCGGGCTCCGAATAGGCTACACCTTC. As protein: CASNSGLRIGYTF.

This chain joins TRBV19 and TRBJ1-5; 10 nucleotides align to TRBD1. CDR1 is LNHDA and CDR2 is SQIVND in the germline V gene (reference sequence). The V segment lost 9 bases and the J segment 2 bases; nucleotides outside the gene matches: 4. The CDR3 totals 14 residues. Written as DNA, the CDR3 is TGTGCCAGCGACAGGGGGCCCGGCAATCAGCCCCAGCATTTT. The encoded protein is CASDRGPGNQPQHF.

In its sample, this clonotype was seen a few times. The V call is TRBV7-2, the J call TRBJ2-7; 7 nucleotides agree with TRBD2. CDR3 length equals 15 residues. CDR1 is SGHTA, CDR2 FQGNSA, per germline. The junction had 9 bases not matched to a gene; V was cut back by 3 bases and J by 4 bases. The CDR3 protein is CASSFDREVTYEQYF. The CDR3 bases are TGTGCCAGCAGCTTCGACCGGGAGGTAACATACGAGCAGTACTTC.

The chain carries TRBV4-3 and TRBJ2-2; TRBD2 aligns across 12 bases. Trimming removed 1 base from V and 6 bases from J; junction bases left unmatched: 6. CDR3 size: 17 residues. CDR1 and CDR2 (germline): LGHNA, YSLEER. CDR3 loop: CASSQASGGAISGELFF. The CDR3 DNA sequence: TGCGCCAGCAGCCAAGCTAGCGGGGGGGCCATCTCCGGGGAGCTGTTTTTT.

This clonotype was seen just once. A much larger clonotype is one base distant, so this may be a read error. V and J are TRBV10-3 and TRBJ2-7, with 7 bases matching TRBD1. The CDR3 covers 15 residues. J lost 1 base, V lost 6 bases, and 9 bases had no gene match. The germline V gene encodes CDR1 ENHRY and CDR2 SYGVKD. CDR3 protein: CAISEGDSLSYEQYF. The CDR3 DNA is TGTGCCATCAGCGAAGGGGACAGCCTTTCCTACGAGCAGTACTTC.